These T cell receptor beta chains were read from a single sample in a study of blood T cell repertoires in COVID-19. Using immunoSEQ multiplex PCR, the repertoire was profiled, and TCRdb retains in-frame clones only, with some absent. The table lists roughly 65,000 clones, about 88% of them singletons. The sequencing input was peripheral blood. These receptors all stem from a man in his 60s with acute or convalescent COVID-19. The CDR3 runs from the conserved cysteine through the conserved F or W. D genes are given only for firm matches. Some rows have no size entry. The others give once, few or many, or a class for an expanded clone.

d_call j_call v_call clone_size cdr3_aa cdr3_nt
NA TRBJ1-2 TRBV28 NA CASSRGEWGYTF TGTGCCAGCAGTCGGGGAGAGTGGGGCTACACCTTC
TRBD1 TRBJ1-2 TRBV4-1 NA CASSQGDRDIYGYTF TGCGCCAGCAGCCAGGGGGACAGGGATATCTATGGCTACACCTTC
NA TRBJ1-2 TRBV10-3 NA CAISERRVTNYGYTF TGTGCCATCAGTGAGCGCAGGGTCACTAACTATGGCTACACCTTC
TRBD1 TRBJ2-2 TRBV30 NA CAWTPGQVNTGELFF TGTGCCTGGACCCCGGGACAGGTCAACACCGGGGAGCTGTTTTTT
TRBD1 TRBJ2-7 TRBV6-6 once CASSSTGTVYYEQYF TGTGCCAGCAGCTCCACCGGGACAGTCTACTACGAGCAGTACTTC
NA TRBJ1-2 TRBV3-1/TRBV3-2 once CASSQRGLQGITRHGYTF TGTGCCAGCAGCCAAAGGGGACTACAGGGAATCACCCGGCACGGCTACACCTTC
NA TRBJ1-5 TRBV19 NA CASSIQGQPQHF TGTGCCAGTAGTATACAGGGTCAGCCCCAGCATTTT
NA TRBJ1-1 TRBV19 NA CASSIATGRFTEAFF TGTGCCAGTAGTATAGCCACAGGGCGGTTTACTGAAGCTTTCTTT
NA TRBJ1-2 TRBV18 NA CASSPPGGRASANYGYTF TGTGCCAGCTCACCACCCGGAGGGAGGGCCTCAGCTAACTATGGCTACACCTTC
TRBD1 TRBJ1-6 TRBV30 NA CAWTGGGNSPLHF TGTGCCTGGACAGGGGGCGGGAATTCACCCCTCCACTTT
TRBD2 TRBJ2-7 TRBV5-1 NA CASSLALQGGFYEQYF TGCGCCAGCAGCTTGGCCCTTCAGGGAGGGTTCTACGAGCAGTACTTC
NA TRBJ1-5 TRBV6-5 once CASRVALNQPQHF TGTGCCAGCAGGGTGGCCCTCAATCAGCCCCAGCATTTT
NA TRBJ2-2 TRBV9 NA CASSVWGGGELFF TGTGCCAGCAGCGTATGGGGAGGCGGGGAGCTGTTTTTT
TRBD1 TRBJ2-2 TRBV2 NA CASSPGTGRTGELFF TGTGCCAGCAGTCCCGGGACAGGGAGGACCGGGGAGCTGTTTTTT
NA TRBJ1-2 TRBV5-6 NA CASSFLKGENYGYTF TGTGCCAGCAGCTTCTTAAAGGGGGAGAACTATGGCTACACCTTC